This TCR beta chain comes out of a study of blood T cell repertoires in COVID-19. About the study: Sites across the United States, Italy and Spain contributed samples from acute and convalescent COVID-19.

This clone was seen only once. Repertoires were generated with immunoSEQ multiplex PCR, while TCRdb's copy carries only in-frame clones and drops some. Among about 45,000 clones, roughly 73% were seen once, and the ten largest hold around 30%. V lost 3 bases, J lost 7 bases, and 9 bases lay in between. This CDR3 has 12 residues. The germline V gene encodes CDR1 LNHDA and CDR2 SQIVND (reference sequence). The chain carries TRBV19 and TRBJ1-1; D perhaps matches TRBD1 (5 bases). The sequence was collected from a woman in her seventies with acute or convalescent COVID-19. Sequences were obtained from peripheral blood. CDR3: CASSMIGGEAFF. The CDR3 bases are TGTGCCAGTAGTATGATCGGGGGTGAAGCTTTCTTT.